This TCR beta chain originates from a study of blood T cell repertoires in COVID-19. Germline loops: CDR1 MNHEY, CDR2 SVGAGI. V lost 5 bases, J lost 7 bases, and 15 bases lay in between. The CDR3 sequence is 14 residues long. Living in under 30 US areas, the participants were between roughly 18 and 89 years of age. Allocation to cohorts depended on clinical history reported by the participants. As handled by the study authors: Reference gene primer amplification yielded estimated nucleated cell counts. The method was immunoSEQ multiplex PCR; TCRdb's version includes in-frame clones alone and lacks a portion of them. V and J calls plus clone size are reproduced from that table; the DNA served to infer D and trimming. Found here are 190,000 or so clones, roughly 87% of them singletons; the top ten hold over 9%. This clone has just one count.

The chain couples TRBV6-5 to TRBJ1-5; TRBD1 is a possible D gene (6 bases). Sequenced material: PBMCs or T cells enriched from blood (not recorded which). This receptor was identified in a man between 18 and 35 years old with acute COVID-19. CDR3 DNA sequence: TGTGCCAGCAGTCTACAGGGTTTGGAGCAGCCCCAGCATTTT. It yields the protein CASSLQGLEQPQHF.